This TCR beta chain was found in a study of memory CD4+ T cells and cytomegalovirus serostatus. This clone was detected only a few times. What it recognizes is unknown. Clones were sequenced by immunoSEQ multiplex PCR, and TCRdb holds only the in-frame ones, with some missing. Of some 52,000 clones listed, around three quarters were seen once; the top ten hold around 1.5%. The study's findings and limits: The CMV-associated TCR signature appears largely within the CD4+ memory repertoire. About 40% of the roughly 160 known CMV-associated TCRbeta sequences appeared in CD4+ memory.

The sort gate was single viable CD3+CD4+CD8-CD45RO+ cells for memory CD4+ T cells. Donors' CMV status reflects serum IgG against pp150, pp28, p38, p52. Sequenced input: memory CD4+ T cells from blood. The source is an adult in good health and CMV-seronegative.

The CDR3 sequence is CASGEQGRTEAFF. CDR3 coding DNA: TGTGCCAGTGGGGAACAGGGACGCACTGAAGCTTTCTTT. The rearrangement links TRBV27 to TRBJ1-1; a possible D gene is TRBD1 (6 bases). The CDR3 spans 13 residues. From germline, CDR1 is MNHEY and CDR2 SMNVEV (reference sequence). V gave up 9 bases and J gave up 4 bases, with 15 bases separating them.